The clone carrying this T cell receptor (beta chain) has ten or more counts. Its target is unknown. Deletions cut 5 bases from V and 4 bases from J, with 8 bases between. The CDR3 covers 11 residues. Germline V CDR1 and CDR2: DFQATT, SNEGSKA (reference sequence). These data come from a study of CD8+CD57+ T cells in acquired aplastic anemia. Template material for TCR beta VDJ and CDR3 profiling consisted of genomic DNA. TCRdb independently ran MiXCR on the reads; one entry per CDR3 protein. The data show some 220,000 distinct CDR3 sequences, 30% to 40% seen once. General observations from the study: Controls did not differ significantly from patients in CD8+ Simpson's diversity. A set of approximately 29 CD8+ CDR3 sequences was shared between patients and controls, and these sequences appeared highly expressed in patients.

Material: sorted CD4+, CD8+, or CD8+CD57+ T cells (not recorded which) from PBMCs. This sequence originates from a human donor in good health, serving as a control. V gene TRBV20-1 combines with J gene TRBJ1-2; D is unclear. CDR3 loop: CSAPTGYGYTF. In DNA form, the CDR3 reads TGCAGTGCTCCCACGGGCTATGGCTACACCTTC.